The TCR beta chain described here comes from a study of T cell responses to AZD1222 COVID-19 vaccine. Data came from immunoSEQ multiplex PCR; TCRdb stores just in-frame clones and leaves some out. The table shows fewer than 85,000 clones, with 92% occurring only once. The CDR3 has 13 residues. V lost 4 bases and J lost 8, with 14 bases in between. Germline CDR1 KGHSH, CDR2 LQKENI. The sample here was peripheral blood, taken on day 0 of MenACWY control vaccination. The clonotype comes from an adult in good health. The chain employs TRBV18 and TRBJ1-1; D is uncertain. The CDR3: CASSQRTAAEAFF. The DNA for the CDR3 is TGTGCCAGCTCACAAAGGACCGCTGCCGAAGCTTTCTTT. The variable domain in full, completed from reference TRBV18 and TRBJ1-1, reads NAGVMQNPRHLVRRRGQEARLRCSPMKGHSHVYWYRQLPEEGLKFMVYLQKENIIDESGMPKERFSAEFPKEGPSILRIQQVVRGDSAAYFCASSQRTAAEAFFGQGTRLTVV.